The 22 T cell receptor beta chains reported below all come from one sample, sequenced in a study of cytomegalovirus exposure and HLA in healthy donors. The PCR used 60 Vbeta and 13 Jbeta primers. Clones were read by immunoSEQ multiplex PCR, and TCRdb kept only the in-frame ones, dropping some. The repertoire consists of under 130,000 clones, with under 85% occurring once and the leading ten covering 2% to 2.5%. Sample: PBMCs. The source of these receptors is a man aged 25 to 40 in good health and CMV-seronegative.

The chain has TRBV30 and TRBJ2-5, with D perhaps TRBD1 (6 bases). V gave up 2 bases and J gave up 2 bases, with 9 bases separating them. Germline V gene lookup returns CDR1 GTSNPN and CDR2 SVGIG (reference sequence). This CDR3 is built from 13 residues. CDR3 nucleotide sequence: TGTGCCTGGAGTCGGACAGAACAAGAGACCCAGTACTTC. This translates into CAWSRTEQETQYF.

This chain connects TRBV29-1 to TRBJ1-1; perhaps TRBD1 as D (5 bases). Deletions cut 7 bases from V and 1 base from J, with 19 bases between. The CDR3 sequence is 15 residues long. In germline, CDR1 is SQVTM, CDR2 ANQGSEA. The CDR3 DNA reads as TGCAGCGCCCAAGCGCTTGCTACAGGGAACACTGAAGCTTTCTTT. Translated: CSAQALATGNTEAFF.

This clone was seen only once. V usage is TRBV7-6 and J usage is TRBJ1-1; possible D gene TRBD1, 5 bases. Between the trimmed V and J ends, which lost 5 bases and 2 bases, there was a span of 9 bases. The CDR3 length is 13 residues. From germline, CDR1 is SGHVS and CDR2 FNYEAQ. The CDR3 sequence is CASSRDSNTEAFF. The CDR3 DNA is TGTGCCAGCAGCCGCGACAGCAACACTGAAGCTTTCTTT.

This chain's CDR3 is CSVEPLSGAAYNEQFF. The CDR3 coding sequence is TGCAGCGTTGAACCACTTAGCGGGGCTGCCTACAATGAGCAGTTCTTC. This rearrangement joins TRBV29-1 to TRBJ2-1; 8 positions match TRBD2. Germline CDR1 is SQVTM and CDR2 is ANQGSEA. This CDR3 spans 16 amino acids. The V segment lost 2 bases and the J segment 2 bases; nucleotides outside the gene matches: 8.

The rearrangement links TRBV15 to TRBJ1-3, with no clear D. The CDR3 length is 15 residues. V lost 0 bases, J lost 4 bases, and 10 bases lay in between. Germline CDR1 LNHNV, CDR2 YYDKDF (reference sequence). This CDR3 reads CATSRDLDSGNTIYF. CDR3 in DNA: TGTGCCACCAGCAGAGACCTGGACTCCGGAAACACCATATATTTT. The whole variable domain, filled in from reference TRBV15 and TRBJ1-3, reads DAMVIQNPRYQVTQFGKPVTLSCSQTLNHNVMYWYQQKSSQAPKLLFHYYDKDFNNEADTPDNFQSRRPNTSFCFLDIRSPGLGDTAMYLCATSRDLDSGNTIYFGEGSWLTVV.

The J gene is TRBJ2-5, the V gene TRBV5-4, with 8 nucleotides matching TRBD1. This CDR3 is 14 amino acids long. The V and J ends lost 4 bases and 5 bases, in that order; junction bases with no gene match: 7. Germline-derived CDR1 and CDR2 are SGHNT and YYREEE (reference sequence). This CDR3 reads CASSLRQGPETQYF. CDR3 coding DNA: TGTGCCAGCAGCCTCAGACAGGGGCCGGAGACCCAGTACTTC.

This chain uses TRBV10-3 with TRBJ1-2; no definite D call. The germline V and J ends were trimmed by 8 bases and 2 bases, with 15 bases remaining between them. The CDR3 sequence is 14 residues long. Germline V gene lookup returns CDR1 ENHRY and CDR2 SYGVKD. In DNA form, the CDR3 reads TGTGCCATCTCCCCCGGGAGGGAAAACTATGGCTACACCTTC. Translated, it gives CAISPGRENYGYTF.

This chain uses TRBV30 with TRBJ2-7; D possibly corresponds to TRBD2 (7 bases). The V end lost 2 bases, the J end lost 3 bases, and 14 bases lay between the germline ends. Germline V gene sequence: CDR1 GTSNPN, CDR2 SVGIG (reference sequence). The CDR3 loop spans 14 amino acids. The CDR3 DNA is TGTGCCTGGAGTCCTGCTAGGGGGGGCTACGAGCAGTACTTC. Translation gives CAWSPARGGYEQYF.

In this sample, this clone turned up once. The J gene is TRBJ1-4, the V gene TRBV4-1, with TRBD1 matching over 7 bases. The J segment lost 4 bases and the V segment lost 3 bases, leaving 11 bases of the junction unmatched. CDR1 and CDR2 from the germline V gene are MGHRA and YSYEKL. The CDR3 consists of 17 residues. CDR3 nucleotides: TGCGCCAGCAGCCAGGAGGGGGCCAGGGGGATTAATGAAAAACTGTTTTTT. Residues: CASSQEGARGINEKLFF.

This chain connects TRBV2 to TRBJ2-7; 10 bases align to TRBD2. V dropped 2 bases and J dropped 5; count of bases not matched to a gene: 12. The CDR3 consists of 17 residues. CDR1 and CDR2 from the germline V gene are SNHLY and FYNNEI. DNA of the CDR3: TGTGCCAGCAGTGAACGGGTAGCGGGGGGTTCTCGCAACGAGCAGTACTTC. Translating gives CASSERVAGGSRNEQYF.

This clone was seen only once. This chain connects TRBV18 to TRBJ1-5, with 8 bases aligning to TRBD1. The germline V gene encodes CDR1 KGHSH and CDR2 LQKENI. The V segment lost 3 bases and the J segment 1 base; nucleotides outside the gene matches: 2. There are 15 residues in the CDR3. CDR3 coding DNA: TGTGCCAGCTCACCCGCAGGGGGCAGCAATCAGCCCCAGCATTTT. Its protein product is CASSPAGGSNQPQHF.

This clone was detected only once. The genes are TRBV7-2 and TRBJ2-7; unclear D gene. CDR1 is SGHTA and CDR2 is FQGNSA in the germline V gene. The CDR3 loop spans 13 amino acids. V dropped 1 base and J dropped 5 bases, with 9 bases sitting between them. The chain's CDR3 is CASSLDYRDEQYF. CDR3 DNA sequence: TGTGCCAGCAGCTTAGATTACCGGGACGAGCAGTACTTC.

A word on this clone: One end of the junction fails to match germline, which may point to a read error. The chain carries TRBV2 and TRBJ1-1; the D is unclear. Germline CDR1 SNHLY, CDR2 FYNNEI. This CDR3 is 10 amino acids long. DNA of the CDR3: TGTGCCAGCAGTGGCGATAAACCAAGCTTT. Residues: CASSGDKPSF. The whole variable domain, filled in from reference TRBV2 and TRBJ1-1, reads EPEVTQTPSHQVTQMGQEVILRCVPISNHLYFYWYRQILGQKVEFLVSFYNNEISEKSEIFDDQFSVERPDGSNFTLKIRSTKLEDSAMYFCASSGDKPSFGQGTRLTVV.

This clone was seen a few times. The V and J genes are TRBV10-1 and TRBJ2-7, with D possibly matching TRBD2 (6 bases). The V end lost 0 bases, the J end lost 1 base, and 7 bases lay between the germline ends. This CDR3 is 14 amino acids long. From germline, CDR1 is WNHNN and CDR2 SYGVQD (reference sequence). In DNA form, the CDR3 reads TGCGCCAGCAGTGAGTCCGGGGGTTCCTACGAGCAGTACTTC. Its translation: CASSESGGSYEQYF.

This chain links TRBV30 with TRBJ2-3; 7 bases map to TRBD1. Trimming took 0 bases from V and 2 from J; bases not matched to a gene: 5. This CDR3 comprises 15 residues. Germline CDR1 is GTSNPN and CDR2 is SVGIG (reference sequence). The CDR3, as DNA: TGTGCCTGGAGTGTACAGGGGTGGACCACAGATACGCAGTATTTT. Translated: CAWSVQGWTTDTQYF. The full variable domain, its missing parts supplied by reference TRBV30 and TRBJ2-3, is SQTIHQWPATLVQPVGSPLSLECTVEGTSNPNLYWYRQAAGRGLQLLFYSVGIGQISSEVPQNLSASRPQDRQFILSSKKLLLSDSGFYLCAWSVQGWTTDTQYFGPGTRLTVL.

The gene calls are TRBV6-1 and TRBJ2-7, with TRBD2 as a possible D gene (5 bases). Trimming left V 1 base short and J 4 bases short, with 17 bases between. CDR1 and CDR2 from the germline V gene are MNHNS and SASEGT. CDR3 length: 16 amino acids. The CDR3 DNA is TGTGCCAGCAGTGAAGAGCTGGCGGGCGCCTGGTACGAGCAGTACTTC. Protein product: CASSEELAGAWYEQYF.

This sequence joins TRBV18 and TRBJ2-3; D unresolved. V was pared by 6 bases and J by 4 bases, with 17 bases between. The CDR3 is 15 amino acids. Germline V gene sequence: CDR1 KGHSH, CDR2 LQKENI. In DNA, the CDR3 is TGTGCCAGCTCTACCCCGTCGAGCACCCCAGATACGCAGTATTTT. Translated, it gives CASSTPSSTPDTQYF.

The chain links TRBV27 to TRBJ2-2, with D possibly being TRBD2 (6 bases). Germline CDR1 MNHEY, CDR2 SMNVEV (reference sequence). Trimming cost V 4 bases and J 5 bases, with 11 bases left between them. This CDR3 has 14 residues. The CDR3 DNA reads TGTGCCAGCAGTTACGGGACTGCTACCGGGGAGCTGTTTTTT. It is translated as CASSYGTATGELFF.

With regard to this clone: Since a much larger clone is just one base distant, this may be a read error. The rearrangement uses TRBV11-3 and TRBJ1-1; a weak D match, TRBD1 (6 bases). Germline assignment: CDR1 SGHNT and CDR2 YENEEA. The germline V and J ends were trimmed by 2 bases and 3 bases, with 7 bases remaining between them. This CDR3 region has 13 residues. The CDR3 sequence is CASSLNRDTEAFF. The CDR3 DNA reads TGTGCCAGCAGCTTAAACAGGGACACTGAAGCTTTCTTT.

A few counts support this clone. The rearrangement joins TRBV19 to TRBJ2-7, with 7 bases lining up with TRBD1. V was pared by 3 bases and J by 2 bases, with 4 bases of the junction left unmatched. The germline gives CDR1 LNHDA, CDR2 SQIVND (reference sequence). The CDR3 is 14 residues long. For the CDR3, the DNA is TGTGCCAGTAGTATGAGGGACAGACCCTACGAGCAGTACTTC. Protein: CASSMRDRPYEQYF. The entire variable domain, with the rest obtained from reference TRBV19 and TRBJ2-7, is as follows: DGGITQSPKYLFRKEGQNVTLSCEQNLNHDAMYWYRQDPGQGLRLIYYSQIVNDFQKGDIAEGYSVSREKKESFPLTVTSAQKNPTAFYLCASSMRDRPYEQYFGPGTRLTVT.

J is TRBJ2-1 and V is TRBV28, with TRBD1 identical over 9 bases. V shed 0 bases, J shed 8 bases, and the junction held 2 bases outside the gene matches. This CDR3 is built from 14 residues. Per germline, CDR1 MDHEN and CDR2 SYDVKM. CDR3 nucleotide sequence: TGTGCCAGCAGTTTATGGGACAGGGGATATGAGCAGTTCTTC. Translating it yields CASSLWDRGYEQFF.

J is TRBJ1-2 and V is TRBV5-6; D is uncertain. Germline V gives CDR1 SGHDT, CDR2 YYEEEE. With 7 bases removed from V and 8 bases from J, the gap between germline ends came to 15 bases. The CDR3 has 12 amino acids. The CDR3 sequence: CASRVEGSGYTF. CDR3 DNA sequence: TGTGCCAGCCGTGTTGAGGGCAGCGGCTACACCTTC. Full variable domain (outside the CDR3, taken from reference TRBV5-6 and TRBJ1-2): DAGVTQSPTHLIKTRGQQVTLRCSPKSGHDTVSWYQQALGQGPQFIFQYYEEEERQRGNFPDRFSGHQFPNYSSELNVNALLLGDSALYLCASRVEGSGYTFGSGTRLTVV.